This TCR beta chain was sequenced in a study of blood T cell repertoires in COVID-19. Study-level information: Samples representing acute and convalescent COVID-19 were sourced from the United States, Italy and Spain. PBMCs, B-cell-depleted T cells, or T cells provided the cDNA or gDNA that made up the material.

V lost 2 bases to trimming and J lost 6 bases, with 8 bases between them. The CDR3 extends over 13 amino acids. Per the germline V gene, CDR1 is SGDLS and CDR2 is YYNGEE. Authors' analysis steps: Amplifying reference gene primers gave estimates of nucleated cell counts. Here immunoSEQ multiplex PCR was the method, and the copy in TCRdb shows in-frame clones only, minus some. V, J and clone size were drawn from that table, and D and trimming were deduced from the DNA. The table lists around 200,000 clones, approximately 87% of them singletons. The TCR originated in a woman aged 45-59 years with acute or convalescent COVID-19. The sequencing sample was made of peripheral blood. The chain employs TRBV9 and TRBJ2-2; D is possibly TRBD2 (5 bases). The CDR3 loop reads CASSVGEPGELFF. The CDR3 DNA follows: TGTGCCAGCAGCGTCGGGGAACCCGGGGAGCTGTTTTTT. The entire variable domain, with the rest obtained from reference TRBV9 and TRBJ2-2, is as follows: DSGVTQTPKHLITATGQRVTLRCSPRSGDLSVYWYQQSLDQGLQFLIQYYNGEERAKGNILERFSAQQFPDLHSELNLSSLELGDSALYFCASSVGEPGELFFGEGSRLTVL.